The 13 T cell receptor beta chains in this list originate from one sample, sequenced in a study of shared clonotypes between healthy human individuals. Repertoires were generated with immunoSEQ multiplex PCR, while TCRdb's copy carries only in-frame clones and drops some. The sample carries just over 2,000,000 clones, over 85% recorded once. Sequences were obtained from naive CD4+ T cells sorted from blood. Indicated subset: CD45RA+ positively selected. The receptors were sampled from a man between 18 and 35 years old in good health.

The rearrangement uses TRBV18 and TRBJ2-5; 11 bases align to TRBD2. Trimming at V came to 6 bases and at J to 2 bases, leaving 8 bases not matched to a gene. Germline V lookup: CDR1 KGHSH, CDR2 LQKENI. CDR3 length: 16 residues. The CDR3 region has the DNA TGTGCCAGCTCCCTAATGACTAGCGGGGTTCAAGAGACCCAGTACTTC. Encoded protein: CASSLMTSGVQETQYF.

This clone showed up just once. The chain is built from TRBV5-8 and TRBJ1-5, with TRBD1 as a possible D gene (6 bases). The CDR3 is 15 residues long. CDR1 and CDR2 from the germline V gene are SGHTS and YDEGEE. The V gene lost 4 bases and the J gene lost 0 bases, with 11 bases spanning the gap. DNA for the CDR3: TGTGCCAGCAGCCAAGGGGGGCCTAGCAATCAGCCCCAGCATTTT. Translating gives CASSQGGPSNQPQHF.

This clone was observed once. The V gene is TRBV5-4, the J gene TRBJ2-1, with 10 bases fitting TRBD1. The CDR3 covers 15 residues. With V trimmed by 6 bases and J by 8 bases, 11 bases remained unmatched. CDR1 is SGHNT, CDR2 YYREEE, per germline (reference sequence). This chain's CDR3 is CASTPRDRGNDEQFF. The DNA for the CDR3 is TGTGCCAGCACCCCCCGGGACAGGGGTAACGATGAGCAGTTCTTC.

The V gene is TRBV6-1, the J gene TRBJ1-5; 11 nucleotides agree with TRBD1. The ends lost 2 bases at V and 11 bases at J; junction bases unmatched: 11. The CDR3 loop spans 16 amino acids. Looked up from germline, CDR1 is MNHNS and CDR2 is SASEGT. CDR3 DNA sequence: TGTGCCAGCAGTGAACTGGGGGGGACAGGGGGGATGGCCCAGCATTTT. It codes for CASSELGGTGGMAQHF.

The gene calls are TRBV5-4 and TRBJ1-6, with 9 bases that match TRBD1. The CDR3 covers 14 residues. Germline CDR1 SGHNT, CDR2 YYREEE (reference sequence). After removal of 4 bases from V and 7 bases from J, the junction contained 3 bases not matched to a gene. CDR3 protein: CASSGQGSNSPLHF. CDR3 sequence (DNA): TGTGCCAGCAGCGGACAGGGGTCCAATTCACCCCTCCACTTT.

The CDR3 sequence is CASSLETGVIQYF. The CDR3, as DNA: TGTGCCAGCTCACTGGAGACAGGTGTCATTCAGTACTTC. The V gene is TRBV18, the J gene TRBJ2-4; weak D call: TRBD1 (6 bases). The CDR3 totals 13 residues. Per germline, CDR1 KGHSH and CDR2 LQKENI. V was trimmed by 4 bases and J by 9 bases, leaving 13 bases between them. The whole variable domain, remainder taken from reference TRBV18 and TRBJ2-4, is NAGVMQNPRHLVRRRGQEARLRCSPMKGHSHVYWYRQLPEEGLKFMVYLQKENIIDESGMPKERFSAEFPKEGPSILRIQQVVRGDSAAYFCASSLETGVIQYFGAGTRLSVL.

The genes are TRBV7-2 and TRBJ1-2; possibly TRBD1 for D (5 bases). CDR3 length: 16 amino acids. Trimming took off 1 base at V and 5 bases at J, with 17 bases between the two ends. Germline V gene sequence: CDR1 SGHTA, CDR2 FQGNSA. The CDR3 sequence is CASSLGPTGAGYGYTF. The CDR3, as DNA: TGTGCCAGCAGCTTAGGGCCTACCGGGGCGGGTTATGGCTACACCTTC.

CDR3: CASSTRDRDNEQFF. Here the CDR3 DNA reads TGTGCCAGCAGCACCCGGGACAGGGACAATGAGCAGTTCTTC. This sequence joins TRBV5-4 and TRBJ2-1; 9 positions agree with TRBD1. CDR1 SGHNT and CDR2 YYREEE come from the germline V gene (reference sequence). The CDR3 is 14 residues long. V gave up 4 bases and J gave up 5 bases; unmatched junction bases: 4.

This chain uses TRBV7-9 with TRBJ1-5, with a possible D match to TRBD1 (5 bases). The CDR3 runs to 16 residues. Germline CDR1 and CDR2: SEHNR and FQNEAQ (reference sequence). V was cut by 5 bases and J by 2 bases, with 16 bases left in between. The CDR3 DNA follows: TGTGCCAGCAGCGAAACGAACAGGTCGGGCAATCAGCCCCAGCATTTT. Amino acids: CASSETNRSGNQPQHF.

The chain joins TRBV30 to TRBJ1-1, with D possibly being TRBD1 (6 bases). Germline V gene sequence: CDR1 GTSNPN, CDR2 SVGIG (reference sequence). V was pared by 5 bases and J by 1 base, with 8 bases between. The length of the CDR3 is 12 residues. The CDR3 sequence is CAWGGQNTEAFF. The CDR3 DNA is TGTGCCTGGGGGGGACAGAACACTGAAGCTTTCTTT.

The chain recombines TRBV27 with TRBJ1-5; D gene uncertain. V was shortened by 2 bases and J by 5 bases, with 7 bases between the two germline ends. Germline lookup yields CDR1 MNHEY and CDR2 SMNVEV (reference sequence). The CDR3 contains 13 residues. CDR3 nucleotides: TGTGCCAGCAGTTTAAAAGAGGATCAGCCCCAGCATTTT. Its protein is CASSLKEDQPQHF.

In this sample, this clone turned up once. Sequence at one end of the junction differs from germline and may be a read error. The CDR3 is CASSLSTGGVYEQYF. In DNA, the CDR3 is TGTGCCAGCAGCTTATCAACAGGGGGCGTCTACGAGCAGTACTTC. The chain carries TRBV27 and TRBJ2-7; 9 nucleotides align to TRBD1. The CDR3 spans 15 residues. Germline V lookup: CDR1 MNHEY, CDR2 SMNVEV (reference sequence).

For this clone: This specimen includes other DNA sequences encoding the same CDR3. The chain joins TRBV7-9 to TRBJ2-5; TRBD1 is a possible D gene (6 bases). Between the trimmed V and J ends, which lost 1 base and 2 bases, there was a span of 11 bases. Germline V gene sequence: CDR1 SEHNR, CDR2 FQNEAQ (reference sequence). This CDR3 is built from 15 residues. DNA of the CDR3: TGTGCCAGCAGCTTAGGCAGGGGTGTGCAAGAGACCCAGTACTTC. Translating it yields CASSLGRGVQETQYF. The entire variable domain, with the rest obtained from reference TRBV7-9 and TRBJ2-5, is as follows: DTGVSQNPRHKITKRGQNVTFRCDPISEHNRLYWYRQTLGQGPEFLTYFQNEAQLEKSRLLSDRFSAERPKGSFSTLEIQRTEQGDSAMYLCASSLGRGVQETQYFGPGTRLLVL.